A selection of T cell receptor beta chains follows, all from one sample in a study of shared clonotypes between healthy human individuals. Measured with immunoSEQ multiplex PCR; TCRdb has only the in-frame clones, and not every one. Among about 490,000 clones listed, about 78% were seen once. The material sequenced was PBMCs. Receptors were obtained from a middle-aged woman in good health. Some clones in this sample may be carry-over from other donors' samples. CDR3s include the opening cysteine and the closing phenylalanine or tryptophan. The D gene is left open where the match is weak. Clone size is not always given. Where it is, it says once, few, many or a class for expanded clones.

D	size	V	J	CDR3	DNA
NA	NA	TRBV21-1	TRBJ1-3	CASSKRVSGNTIYF	TGTGCCAGCAGTAAGCGGGTTTCTGGAAACACCATATATTTT
NA	few	TRBV7-8	TRBJ1-5	CASTPQTGINQPQHF	TGTGCCAGCACCCCTCAAACAGGGATAAATCAGCCCCAGCATTTT
TRBD1	NA	TRBV6-6	TRBJ2-3	CASSIDRGTDTQYF	TGTGCCAGCAGTATTGACAGGGGGACAGATACGCAGTATTTT
TRBD1	many	TRBV15	TRBJ2-1	CATSRDGDRDDEQFF	TGTGCCACCAGCAGAGATGGGGACAGGGACGATGAGCAGTTCTTC
TRBD2	NA	TRBV7-8	TRBJ2-7	CASSLGPSGRAHEQYF	TGTGCCAGCAGCTTAGGACCTAGCGGGAGGGCTCACGAGCAGTACTTC
NA	NA	TRBV15	TRBJ1-6	CATSRAKDNSPLHF	TGTGCCACCAGCAGAGCGAAAGATAATTCACCCCTCCACTTT
TRBD1	NA	TRBV15	TRBJ2-1	CATSRDYRTGPFF	TGTGCCACCAGCAGAGATTATAGGACAGGGCCGTTCTTC
TRBD1	NA	TRBV5-1	TRBJ1-4	CASSDYGQGKEKLFF	TGCGCCAGCAGCGACTACGGACAGGGTAAAGAAAAACTGTTTTTT
NA	NA	TRBV10-1	TRBJ2-2	CASSEHRSSGELFF	TGCGCCAGCAGTGAGCACCGTAGCTCAGGGGAGCTGTTTTTT
NA	NA	TRBV18	TRBJ1-1	CASSSRMEGTEAFF	TGTGCCAGCTCTTCGAGAATGGAGGGCACTGAAGCTTTCTTT
TRBD1	NA	TRBV18	TRBJ1-4	CASSPTGTGVEKLFF	TGTGCCAGCTCACCGACCGGGACAGGGGTTGAAAAACTGTTTTTT
NA	NA	TRBV28	TRBJ1-1	CASSLQAREAFF	TGTGCCAGCAGTTTACAGGCCAGGGAAGCTTTCTTT
TRBD1	NA	TRBV2	TRBJ2-5	CAIPGQGIQETQYF	TGTGCCATCCCGGGACAGGGAATCCAAGAGACCCAGTACTTC
NA	NA	TRBV7-8	TRBJ1-2	CASSLSNGLLYGYTF	TGTGCCAGCAGCTTATCTAACGGACTACTATATGGCTACACCTTC
TRBD1	NA	TRBV28	TRBJ2-7	CASSFPGQGANEQYF	TGTGCCAGCAGTTTCCCGGGACAGGGGGCGAACGAGCAGTACTTC
NA	NA	TRBV18	TRBJ2-7	CASSPAQGKSYEQYF	TGTGCCAGCTCACCAGCCCAGGGAAAAAGTTACGAGCAGTACTTC
NA	NA	TRBV7-2	TRBJ2-7	CASSLGVGNYEQYF	TGTGCCAGCAGCTTAGGAGTAGGTAACTACGAGCAGTACTTC
TRBD1	NA	TRBV4-2	TRBJ1-1	CASSLRTGNTEAFF	TGTGCCAGCAGCCTACGGACAGGGAACACTGAAGCTTTCTTT
NA	NA	TRBV9	TRBJ1-2	CASSVDSMDVGYTF	TGTGCCAGCAGCGTAGACAGTATGGATGTTGGCTACACCTTC
NA	NA	TRBV6-1	TRBJ2-7	CATMSSGGEQYF	TGTGCCACAATGAGCAGCGGCGGAGAGCAGTACTTC
TRBD1	NA	TRBV5-1	TRBJ2-3	CASSTGQGGDTQYF	TGCGCCAGCAGCACGGGACAGGGGGGAGATACGCAGTATTTT
NA	once	TRBV29-1	TRBJ2-2	CSRYPGTTNTGELFF	TGCAGCCGGTACCCCGGGACAACGAACACCGGGGAGCTGTTTTTT
NA	NA	TRBV7-8	TRBJ1-2	CASSLGGLAVDYGYTF	TGTGCCAGCAGCTTAGGGGGCCTGGCGGTGGACTATGGCTACACCTTC
TRBD2	NA	TRBV5-6	TRBJ2-7	CASSYGLAESYEQYF	TGTGCCAGCAGCTATGGACTAGCGGAATCCTACGAGCAGTACTTC
NA	NA	TRBV18	TRBJ2-2	CASSLGVDTGELFF	TGTGCCAGCTCACTGGGGGTGGACACCGGGGAGCTGTTTTTT
NA	few	TRBV27	TRBJ2-3	CASRRPTSLETQYF	TGTGCCAGCAGACGCCCGACTAGTTTAGAAACGCAGTATTTT
TRBD2	NA	TRBV5-6	TRBJ2-5	CASSFGLAGGEETQYF	TGTGCCAGCAGCTTTGGCCTAGCGGGAGGGGAAGAGACCCAGTACTTC
NA	NA	TRBV6-1	TRBJ1-5	CASSEAAAGLNQPQHF	TGTGCCAGCAGTGAAGCGGCGGCAGGTCTCAATCAGCCCCAGCATTTT
NA	NA	TRBV18	TRBJ1-4	CASSGGTNEKLFF	TGTGCCAGCTCAGGGGGAACTAATGAAAAACTGTTTTTT